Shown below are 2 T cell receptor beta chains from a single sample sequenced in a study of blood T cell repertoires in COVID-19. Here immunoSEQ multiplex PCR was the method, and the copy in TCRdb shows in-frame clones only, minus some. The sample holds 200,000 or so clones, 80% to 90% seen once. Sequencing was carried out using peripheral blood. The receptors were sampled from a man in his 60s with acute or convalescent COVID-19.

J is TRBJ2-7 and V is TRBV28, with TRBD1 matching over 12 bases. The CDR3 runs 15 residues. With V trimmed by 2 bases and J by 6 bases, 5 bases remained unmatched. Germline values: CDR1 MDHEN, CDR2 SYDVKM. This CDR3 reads CASSLHGTGGSEQYF. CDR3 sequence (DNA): TGTGCCAGCAGTTTACACGGGACAGGGGGCAGCGAGCAGTACTTC.

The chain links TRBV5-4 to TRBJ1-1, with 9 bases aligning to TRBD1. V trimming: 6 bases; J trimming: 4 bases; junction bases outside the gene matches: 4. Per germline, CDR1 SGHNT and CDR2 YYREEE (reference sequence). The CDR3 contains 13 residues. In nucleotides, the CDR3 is TGTGCCAGCACCCGACAGGGGGGCACTGAAGCTTTCTTT. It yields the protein CASTRQGGTEAFF.